Here is one T cell receptor beta chain with its context. The sample belongs to a study of blood T cell repertoires in COVID-19. Background on the study: Acute and convalescent COVID-19 specimens originated in the United States, Italy and Spain. PBMCs, B-cell-depleted T cells, or T cells provided the cDNA or gDNA that made up the material.

In the original workflow: Amplification from reference gene primers served as the basis for estimated nucleated cell counts. The protocol was immunoSEQ multiplex PCR, while the TCRdb copy is restricted to in-frame clones and leaves out a portion. D and trimming come from the DNA, and the V and J calls and clone size come from that table. The table includes 150,000 to 200,000 clones, 85% detected once. Germline V gene sequence: CDR1 MNHEY, CDR2 SVGAGI. The ends were cut back, 8 bases at V and 7 bases at J, with 9 bases in the middle. There are 12 residues in the CDR3. Sequenced material: peripheral blood. The receptor was isolated from a person in their 70s with COVID-19, enrolled during active disease. V and J are TRBV6-5 and TRBJ1-6; no firm D call. The CDR3: CASGTGNSPLHF. CDR3 in DNA: TGTGCCAGCGGAACGGGAAATTCACCCCTCCACTTT.